This T cell receptor (beta chain) comes out of a study of blood T cell repertoires in COVID-19. At the level of the study: Some COVID-19 samples were acute and others convalescent; all came from the United States, Italy and Spain. Sample material is recorded as cDNA or gDNA derived from T cells, B-cell-depleted T cells, or PBMCs.

This CDR3 is 16 amino acids long. V lost 3 bases and J lost 5; bases outside the gene matches: 8. Germline loops: CDR1 SEHNR, CDR2 FQNEAQ (reference sequence). Profiled with immunoSEQ multiplex PCR; TCRdb holds only in-frame clones, not every one. The table records fewer than 110,000 clones, over 75% of them present only once. Sample: peripheral blood. The sequence came from a woman younger than 45 with acute or convalescent COVID-19. The V and J genes are TRBV7-9 and TRBJ2-3, with TRBD1 matching over 10 bases. CDR3 DNA sequence: TGTGCCAGCAGCTTGACCCGGGACAGGGGACGAGATACGCAGTATTTT. Its protein is CASSLTRDRGRDTQYF.